This T cell receptor (beta chain) was found in a study of naive and memory T cell subsets. Study observations and caveats: Reportedly, tuberculin skin test sites gave far more TCRs than other biopsies.

The table lists this clonotype with many counts. Its antigen is unknown. The CDR3 consists of 13 residues. The V end lost 3 bases, the J end lost 7 bases, and 12 bases lay between the germline ends. CDR1 and CDR2 from the germline V gene are SQVTM and ANQGSEA. The treatment denotes: skin biopsy from PPD injection site in Mantoux-positive individual. TCR cDNA received a 3' ligated oligonucleotide that carried a UMI. Ligated cDNA underwent four rounds of PCR with nested alpha and beta constant region primers and SP2. TCRdb re-called the UMI-ligation and nested PCR reads with MiXCR, one entry per CDR3 protein. This repertoire shows tens of thousands of distinct CDR3 sequences, about 6.9% found once; its top ten account for over 3%.

This specimen was skin, taken from a tuberculin skin test site. V is TRBV29-1 and J is TRBJ2-2; D is unclear. This TCR derives from an adult in good health. CDR3 DNA sequence: TGCAGCGTTGAGGTAACGGGCTTCGGGGAGCTGTTTTTT. This translates into CSVEVTGFGELFF.